This T cell receptor (beta chain) was found in a study of CD8 T cells in Susac syndrome (dated by TCRdb to between 2018 and 2021). Turning to the overall study: Of the Susac syndrome patients who were sequenced, under ten were in clinical remission while about six had clinically active disease. Susac syndrome patients were therapy-naive, on corticosteroids (some also receiving IVIg), or on IVIg alone at blood withdrawal. The study used repertoire sequencing to test whether antigen drove CD8+ T cell activation and differentiation in Susac syndrome. The clonality of the CD8+ T cell repertoire was compared across approximately eleven healthy donors, around 14 Susac syndrome patients and fewer than 16 multiple sclerosis patients.

RNA was extracted using the RNeasy kit, and about 0.5 to 1 ug of the RNA was reverse transcribed with random hexamers. The immunoSEQ multiplex PCR assay, covering 54 Vbeta and 13 Jbeta segments, was used to amplify TCR beta CDR3 regions. PCR amplification bias was corrected using a synthetic template baseline for primer optimization and computational correction. Per the original workflow: Only productive sequences were kept, with reads annotated to V, D and J genes according to IMGT and analyzed in immunoSEQ Analyzer. Clonality was computed as one minus Shannon entropy normalized by log2 of the number of productive unique sequences. Public and private clones were assessed among the 100 most prevalent clones of each patient and control. A clone was defined as Susac-specific if it was absent from the healthy and MS cohorts, from 1052 published viral clones and from other ImmuneACCESS disease sequences. TCRdb reworked the public reads: Q25 trimming with fastp, MiXCR clone assembly, productive beta chains retained. Each CDR3 protein gets just one entry, which takes the most common genes and DNA from the rows behind it. The V and J calls shown here were made by TCRdb, not taken from the authors' results. This sample lists approximately 100,000 distinct CDR3 sequences; approximately 93% were detected once. The ten largest clones add up to 0.41% of the sample.

Peripheral blood CD8+ and CD4+ T cells from healthy donors, Susac syndrome patients and multiple sclerosis patients were profiled by high-throughput TCR beta sequencing. Susac syndrome patients met recently defined diagnostic criteria for definite or probable disease. Bulk CD8+ and CD4+ T cells were purified by magnetic negative isolation, while CD8+ TEMRA cells were enriched using FACS. Blood was collected in EDTA tubes and processed within 24 hours, with PBMCs isolated through density gradient centrifugation. PBMCs intended for TCR sequencing were frozen in liquid nitrogen and were later thawed in a 37 degrees C water bath. The sorted or isolated CD4+, CD8+ and CD8+ TEMRA cells had a purity of 90% or higher. What the study reported, not specific to this receptor: The study acknowledged that relatively few individuals were included in the TCR sequencing and HLA analysis. Clonal expansion was observed in Susac syndrome CD8+ repertoires, with the highest expansion in CD8+ TEMRA cells and greater expansion in clinically active than in remitting patients. In the total CD8+ and CD8+ TEMRA repertoires, over 15 and five Susac-specific public clones, respectively, were identified.

In the germline V gene, CDR1 corresponds to SQVTM and CDR2 to ANQGSEA. The V and J ends are trimmed by 3 bases and 2 bases, leaving 13 bases between them. From cysteine to phenylalanine, the CDR3 is 14 amino acids long. Solely the CDR3 DNA is kept, with 42 bases framed from the first base. Notes on this clonotype: No antigen is known for it. Per-nucleotide qualities are absent, and no much larger clonotype sits a single base away.

This clonotype was obtained from a human donor with Susac syndrome. Sample: CD8+ T cells from PBMCs. The rearrangement combines TRBV29-1 with TRBJ1-2; the D gene is not confidently resolved. This receptor has the CDR3 CSVETGNTNYGYTF. The DNA sequence is given as TGCAGCGTTGAGACGGGCAACACAAACTATGGCTACACCTTC. The entire variable domain, with the stretches around the CDR3 drawn from the reference TRBV29-1 and TRBJ1-2 proteins, is SAVISQKPSRDICQRGTSLTIQCQVDSQVTMMFWYRQQPGQSLTLIATANQGSEATYESGFVIDKFPISRPNLTFSTLTVSNMSPEDSSIYLCSVETGNTNYGYTFGSGTRLTVV.